Sequencing of this T cell receptor beta chain was carried out in a study of shared clonotypes between healthy human individuals. Study-wide context: CD4 naive and CD4 memory each took three plates per donor, while CD8 naive took two and CD8 memory one.

The study, taken as a whole, reports: Although depth was large, rarefaction showed that sequencing of the sorted subsets was incomplete.

Generated by immunoSEQ multiplex PCR, the TCRdb table keeps only in-frame clones and is missing some. The table shows 2 million to 2.5 million clones, with roughly 94% occurring only once. About this clone itself: The antigen remains unidentified. An end of the junction does not agree with germline; a read error may underlie this.

Germline values: CDR1 LNHDA, CDR2 SQIVND (reference sequence). The CDR3 spans 13 residues. The TCR originated in a man in his late teens or twenties in good health. Sequenced material: naive CD4+ T cells sorted from blood. The subset was: CD45RA+ positively selected. V is TRBV19 and J is TRBJ2-2; D ambiguous. CDR3 in DNA: TGTGCCAGTGGTATAACAAACACCGGGGAGCTGTTTTTT. The encoded protein is CASGITNTGELFF.